This T cell receptor (beta chain) derives from a study of CD8 T cell repertoires and HIV-1 epitope variants. Across the whole study: Controls were a CMV, EBV and flu peptide pool, Ebola AY9 negative control, and no-peptide well.

This clone was seen only a few times. The antigen is not known. The CDR3 is made up of 14 amino acids. Germline loops: CDR1 SGHRS, CDR2 YFSETQ. V dropped 6 bases and J dropped 6 bases, with 18 bases sitting between them. Sequencing was performed with immunoSEQ multiplex PCR; in TCRdb, only in-frame clones are kept and a portion is missing. The top ten clones hold 40% to 55% of a sample with roughly 6,000 clones, roughly 60% of them seen once. What was sequenced was cultured CD8+ T cells derived from PBMCs. The chain links TRBV5-1 to TRBJ1-1; unclear D gene. The receptor's source is a male donor with HIV. The CDR3 here is CASTYGPVSAEAFF. Written as DNA, the CDR3 is TGCGCCAGCACCTATGGGCCGGTTTCGGCTGAAGCTTTCTTT.